Shown below are 22 T cell receptor beta chains from a single sample sequenced in a study of T cells after yellow fever vaccination. A single record per CDR3 protein comes from TCRdb applying MiXCR to the 5' RACE reads. The sample includes about 310,000 distinct CDR3 sequences, around 4% seen only once; the top ten take around 20%. This material consisted of PBMCs, taken on the day of the yellow fever booster vaccination. Receptors originate from a man younger than 30 who received the YFV17D yellow fever vaccine.

The chain couples TRBV5-1 to TRBJ2-6; D is possibly TRBD2 (5 bases). V was cut by 1 base and J by 1 base, with 21 bases left in between. Germline V gene data show CDR1 as SGHRS and CDR2 as YFSETQ. This CDR3 comprises 20 residues. The CDR3 loop is CASSLFEGLIQLSGANVLTF. The CDR3 DNA reads TGCGCCAGCAGCTTGTTTGAGGGTCTGATACAGCTGTCTGGGGCCAACGTCCTGACTTTC.

Ten or more counts support this clonotype. The rearrangement links TRBV29-1 to TRBJ2-4; 10 nucleotides line up with TRBD1. The V gene end was trimmed by 4 bases and the J gene end by 5 bases; junction bases not matched to a gene: 5. CDR1 and CDR2 (germline): SQVTM, ANQGSEA. CDR3 length: 14 residues. CDR3 loop: CSVGGDRGQNIQYF. CDR3 coding DNA: TGCAGCGTTGGCGGGGACAGGGGACAAAACATTCAGTACTTC.

At least ten counts were recorded for this clonotype. This chain uses TRBV5-1 with TRBJ2-2; 8 positions agree with TRBD1. The CDR3 is made up of 16 amino acids. Germline lookup yields CDR1 SGHRS and CDR2 YFSETQ. V dropped 6 bases and J dropped 2; count of bases not matched to a gene: 9. The CDR3 region has the DNA TGCGCCAGCAACTCCGCGGGGACAGGCAACACCGGGGAGCTGTTTTTT. Translating gives CASNSAGTGNTGELFF.

This clonotype appeared many times. The chain links TRBV5-5 to TRBJ1-1; D is unclear. CDR3 length equals 15 residues. V was trimmed by 3 bases and J by 1 base, leaving 13 bases between them. Germline V gives CDR1 SGHKS, CDR2 YYEKEE (reference sequence). As DNA, the CDR3 is TGTGCCAGCAGCTCCCCGAGGAGGTGGAACACTGAAGCTTTCTTT. Residues: CASSSPRRWNTEAFF. The complete variable domain, with remaining parts taken from reference TRBV5-5 and TRBJ1-1, reads DAGVTQSPTHLIKTRGQQVTLRCSPISGHKSVSWYQQVLGQGPQFIFQYYEKEERGRGNFPDRFSARQFPNYSSELNVNALLLGDSALYLCASSSPRRWNTEAFFGQGTRLTVV.

This chain joins TRBV5-1 and TRBJ2-3; D possibly uses TRBD1 or TRBD2 (5 bases each). CDR3 length: 15 residues. V gave up 4 bases and J gave up 5 bases, with 17 bases separating them. CDR1 SGHRS and CDR2 YFSETQ come from the germline V gene. The DNA for the CDR3 is TGCGCCAGCAGCCTGGGTGGGGGTCGGGGAGATACGCAGTATTTT. Amino acid sequence: CASSLGGGRGDTQYF.

Ten or more counts support this clonotype. The V and J genes are TRBV10-3 and TRBJ2-3, with 7 positions matching TRBD1. The J segment lost 4 bases and the V segment lost 3 bases, leaving 7 bases of the junction unmatched. CDR3 length: 15 residues. Germline V gene sequence: CDR1 ENHRY, CDR2 SYGVKD. CDR3 sequence: CAISERQGNADTQYF. DNA for the CDR3: TGTGCCATCAGTGAACGACAGGGTAATGCAGATACGCAGTATTTT.

This clonotype was seen more than once but under ten times. The CDR3 here is CATSRDGGGETQYF. DNA of the CDR3: TGTGCCACCAGCAGAGACGGGGGTGGGGAGACCCAGTACTTC. The rearrangement uses TRBV15 and TRBJ2-5; possibly TRBD2 for D (6 bases). The germline gives CDR1 LNHNV, CDR2 YYDKDF (reference sequence). The CDR3 extends over 14 amino acids. Trimming removed 0 bases from V and 5 bases from J, with 10 bases in between.

The chain carries TRBV6-2 or TRBV6-3 and TRBJ2-7; 7 bases align to TRBD1. Germline trimming cut 5 bases from V and 4 bases from J; bases unmatched to any gene: 5. CDR1 is MNHEY and CDR2 is SVGEGT in the germline V gene. This CDR3 has 13 amino acids. The CDR3 loop is CASSDGQVYEQYV. The CDR3 DNA follows: TGTGCCAGCAGTGACGGACAGGTATACGAGCAGTACGTC.

Details on this clonotype: The junction does not match germline at one end; this may be a read error. The CDR3 DNA follows: TGTGCCAGCAGCAAGGGGACAGGGGGCCTCTACATTGAGCAGTTCTTC. It yields the protein CASSKGTGGLYIEQFF. The chain links TRBV6-5 to TRBJ2-1; 12 bases align to TRBD1. The CDR3 is made up of 16 amino acids. Per the germline V gene, CDR1 is MNHEY and CDR2 is SVGAGI.

This clonotype was observed a few times. The genes are TRBV5-5 and TRBJ1-6, with TRBD1 matching over 8 bases. The CDR3 extends over 13 amino acids. The V segment lost 5 bases and the J segment 10 bases; nucleotides outside the gene matches: 5. In germline, CDR1 is SGHKS, CDR2 YYEKEE (reference sequence). In DNA, the CDR3 is TGTGCCAGCAGGGACGACAGGGGCTCACCCCTCCACTTT. This sequence encodes CASRDDRGSPLHF.

The chain carries TRBV7-9 and TRBJ1-1; D remains unclear. With 5 bases removed from V and 3 bases from J, the gap between germline ends came to 13 bases. The CDR3 length is 14 residues. From germline, CDR1 is SEHNR and CDR2 FQNEAQ (reference sequence). This CDR3 reads CASSRSGWDTEAFF. CDR3 DNA sequence: TGTGCCAGCAGCCGGTCCGGGTGGGACACTGAAGCTTTCTTT. Combining the CDR3 with reference TRBV7-9 and TRBJ1-1 gives the whole variable domain DTGVSQNPRHKITKRGQNVTFRCDPISEHNRLYWYRQTLGQGPEFLTYFQNEAQLEKSRLLSDRFSAERPKGSFSTLEIQRTEQGDSAMYLCASSRSGWDTEAFFGQGTRLTVV.

This clonotype has ten or more counts. CDR3 DNA sequence: TGCAGTGCCCGACTAGCGGGAGTCCAAGAGACCCAGTACTTC. It encodes CSARLAGVQETQYF. The chain couples TRBV20-1 to TRBJ2-5; 12 bases agree with TRBD2. After removal of 6 bases from V and 1 base from J, the junction contained 3 bases not matched to a gene. This CDR3 is 14 amino acids long. CDR1 is DFQATT and CDR2 is SNEGSKA in the germline V gene (reference sequence).

The chain combines TRBV6-2 or TRBV6-3 with TRBJ2-1; tentative D call: TRBD1 (5 bases). Trimming left V 8 bases short and J 7 bases short, with 18 bases between. This CDR3 spans 14 amino acids. The germline gives CDR1 MNHEY, CDR2 SVGEGT. CDR3 bases: TGTGCCAGCGGCCGTGTGGGGCGAGGTAATGAGCAGTTCTTC. Encoded protein: CASGRVGRGNEQFF.

This clonotype was counted between two and nine times. The CDR3 protein is CASSLWSVSGANVLTF. CDR3 coding DNA: TGTGCCAGCAGCTTGTGGTCGGTCTCTGGGGCCAACGTCCTGACTTTC. The chain has TRBV5-6 and TRBJ2-6, with no clear D. V lost 1 base to trimming and J lost 0 bases, with 8 bases between them. Germline CDR1 SGHDT, CDR2 YYEEEE. The CDR3 sequence is 16 residues long. The complete variable domain, with remaining parts taken from reference TRBV5-6 and TRBJ2-6, reads DAGVTQSPTHLIKTRGQQVTLRCSPKSGHDTVSWYQQALGQGPQFIFQYYEEEERQRGNFPDRFSGHQFPNYSSELNVNALLLGDSALYLCASSLWSVSGANVLTFGAGSRLTVL.

This clonotype was observed many times. The gene calls are TRBV5-1 and TRBJ1-6; D might be TRBD1 (5 bases). Germline loops: CDR1 SGHRS, CDR2 YFSETQ. With 7 bases removed from V and 7 bases from J, the gap between germline ends came to 9 bases. This CDR3 is built from 12 residues. The CDR3 nucleotides read TGCGCCAGCCGGGGCGGCAATTCACCCCTCCACTTT. Translated: CASRGGNSPLHF.

This clonotype was counted at least ten times. The chain uses TRBV9 and TRBJ2-5; D call uncertain. CDR1 and CDR2 from the germline V gene are SGDLS and YYNGEE. The V and J ends lost 1 base and 5 bases respectively, with 9 bases between them. This CDR3 is built from 13 residues. CDR3 in amino acids: CASSVRTEETQYF. Here the CDR3 DNA reads TGTGCCAGCAGCGTAAGAACGGAGGAGACCCAGTACTTC.

A few counts support this clonotype. J is TRBJ1-6 and V is TRBV7-8; 8 bases fit TRBD1. The CDR3 covers 15 residues. J lost 5 bases, V lost 2 bases, and 2 bases had no gene match. The germline V gene has CDR1 SGHVS and CDR2 FQNEAQ. CDR3 region: CASSLLGQDNSPLHF. The CDR3 nucleotides read TGTGCCAGCAGCTTACTGGGACAGGATAATTCACCCCTCCACTTT.

In this sample, this clonotype turned up a few times. V and J are TRBV9 and TRBJ2-3; no definite D call. Germline V gene sequence: CDR1 SGDLS, CDR2 YYNGEE. V gave up 4 bases and J gave up 2 bases, with 11 bases separating them. This CDR3 is built from 14 residues. The CDR3 loop reads CASSPRPLTDTQYF. DNA for the CDR3: TGTGCCAGCAGCCCTCGCCCGCTCACAGATACGCAGTATTTT.

This clonotype was seen more than once but under ten times. The rearrangement links TRBV4-2 to TRBJ2-3, with 8 nucleotides matching TRBD2. This CDR3 spans 21 amino acids. The germline V gene encodes CDR1 LGHNA and CDR2 YNFKEQ. Trimming took 0 bases from V and 4 from J; bases not matched to a gene: 21. As DNA, the CDR3 is TGTGCCAGCAGCCAAGAACCTCGGCGGGGGGCCTCTGGCACCTACGCAGATACGCAGTATTTT. It specifies CASSQEPRRGASGTYADTQYF.

This clonotype was counted between two and nine times. V usage is TRBV4-3 and J usage is TRBJ2-1, with D tentatively TRBD1 or TRBD2 (5 bases each). The CDR3 extends over 16 amino acids. Trimming left V 3 bases short and J 4 bases short, with 16 bases between. Per the germline V gene, CDR1 is LGHNA and CDR2 is YSLEER. In DNA, the CDR3 is TGCGCCAGCAGCCAGGACCACGGGACGCCGTACAATGAGCAGTTCTTC. Amino acid sequence: CASSQDHGTPYNEQFF.

In this sample, this clonotype turned up many times. The V and J genes are TRBV4-2 and TRBJ2-3; 10 bases line up with TRBD2. After removal of 0 bases from V and 3 bases from J, the junction contained 0 bases not matched to a gene. The germline CDR1 and CDR2 sequences are LGHNA and YNFKEQ. This CDR3 is 15 amino acids long. The CDR3 spells CASSQEGLATDTQYF. The CDR3 nucleotides read TGTGCCAGCAGCCAAGAGGGACTAGCGACAGATACGCAGTATTTT.

The sample holds a few counts of this clonotype. The gene calls are TRBV21-1 and TRBJ1-2; the D call TRBD1 from the table was never checked on the DNA. TRBV21-1 is deemed a pseudogene. This CDR3 spans 13 amino acids. The CDR3 spells CASPQGGNYGYTF. The CDR3 DNA reads as TGTGCCAGCCCGCAGGGAGGTAACTATGGCTACACCTTC.